Included here is one TCR beta chain sequence, with context. Assay: immunoSEQ multiplex PCR; the TCRdb copy retains only in-frame clones and omits some. The sample includes more than 200,000 clones, roughly 80% of them seen just once. The data were taken from a study of blood T cell repertoires in COVID-19. The CDR3 totals 12 residues. Per the germline V gene, CDR1 is SGHNT and CDR2 is YYREEE (reference sequence). The V end was cut by 4 bases, the J end by 5 bases, with 9 bases between. Material for sequencing was peripheral blood. The gene calls are TRBV5-4 and TRBJ2-5, with D hard to call. The source is a woman aged 40 to 49 with active or convalescent COVID-19. CDR3 sequence reads: CASSPTPETQYF. The CDR3 nucleotides are TGTGCCAGCAGCCCGACACCCGAGACCCAGTACTTC.